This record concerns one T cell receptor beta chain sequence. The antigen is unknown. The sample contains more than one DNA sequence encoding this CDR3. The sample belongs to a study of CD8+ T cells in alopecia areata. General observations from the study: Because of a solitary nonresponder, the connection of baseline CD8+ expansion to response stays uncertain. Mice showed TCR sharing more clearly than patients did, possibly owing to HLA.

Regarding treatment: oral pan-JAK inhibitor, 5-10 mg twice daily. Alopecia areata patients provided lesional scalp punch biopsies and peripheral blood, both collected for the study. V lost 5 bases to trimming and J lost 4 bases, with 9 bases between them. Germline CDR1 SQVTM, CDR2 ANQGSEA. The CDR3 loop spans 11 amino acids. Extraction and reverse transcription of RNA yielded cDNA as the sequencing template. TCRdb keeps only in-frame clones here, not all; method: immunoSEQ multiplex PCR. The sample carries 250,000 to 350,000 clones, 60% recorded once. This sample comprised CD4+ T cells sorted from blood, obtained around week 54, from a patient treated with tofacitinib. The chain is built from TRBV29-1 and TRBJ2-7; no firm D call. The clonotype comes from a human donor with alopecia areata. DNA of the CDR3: TGCAGCGTTTCGTCTTCTTACGAGCAGTACTTC. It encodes CSVSSSYEQYF.